This is a list of T cell receptor beta chains from one sample in a study of tumor-infiltrating lymphocytes in primary liver carcinoma. Each CDR3 protein is one row after TCRdb ran MiXCR on the multiplex PCR reads. The data hold over 100,000 distinct CDR3 sequences, with less than 75% observed a single time. Sequencing input: tumor-adjacent normal liver tissue. These receptors all come from an older woman with primary liver carcinoma and hepatitis B virus infection. CDR3s leave out the opening cysteine and the closing phenylalanine or tryptophan.

TRBJ2-3	TRBV6-5	AGIRLSRSDTQY
TRBJ1-4	TRBV3-1	ASSQWGATNEKLF
TRBJ1-2	TRBV11-2	ASGLDPIRALRYGYT
TRBJ2-3	TRBV2	ASSVADTQY
TRBJ2-1	TRBV6-5	ASTPRAGVFNEQF
TRBJ1-5	TRBV11-2	ANSLDPSGAENQPQH
TRBJ2-2	TRBV20-1	SARERWRKNTGELF
TRBJ1-1	TRBV28	ASSFNLNTEAF
TRBJ2-3	TRBV11-2	ASSRQGAGDTQY
TRBJ2-1	TRBV6-5	AGSYPIPSGATYNEQF
TRBJ1-5	TRBV7-9	ASNLGSQPQH